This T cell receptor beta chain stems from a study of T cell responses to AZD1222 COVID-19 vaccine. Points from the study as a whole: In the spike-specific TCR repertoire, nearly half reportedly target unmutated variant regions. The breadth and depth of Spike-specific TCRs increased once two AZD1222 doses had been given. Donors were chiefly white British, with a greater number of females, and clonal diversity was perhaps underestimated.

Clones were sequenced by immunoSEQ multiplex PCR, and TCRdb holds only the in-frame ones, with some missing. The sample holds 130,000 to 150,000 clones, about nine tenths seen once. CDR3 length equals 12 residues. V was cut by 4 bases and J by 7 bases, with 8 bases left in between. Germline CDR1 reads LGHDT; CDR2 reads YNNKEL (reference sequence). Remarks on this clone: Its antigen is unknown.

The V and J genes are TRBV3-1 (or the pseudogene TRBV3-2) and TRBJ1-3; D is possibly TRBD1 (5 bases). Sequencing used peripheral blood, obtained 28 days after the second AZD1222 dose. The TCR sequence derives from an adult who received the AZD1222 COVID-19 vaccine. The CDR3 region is CASSRGLNTIYF. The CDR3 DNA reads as TGTGCCAGCAGCCGGGGGTTGAACACCATATATTTT.